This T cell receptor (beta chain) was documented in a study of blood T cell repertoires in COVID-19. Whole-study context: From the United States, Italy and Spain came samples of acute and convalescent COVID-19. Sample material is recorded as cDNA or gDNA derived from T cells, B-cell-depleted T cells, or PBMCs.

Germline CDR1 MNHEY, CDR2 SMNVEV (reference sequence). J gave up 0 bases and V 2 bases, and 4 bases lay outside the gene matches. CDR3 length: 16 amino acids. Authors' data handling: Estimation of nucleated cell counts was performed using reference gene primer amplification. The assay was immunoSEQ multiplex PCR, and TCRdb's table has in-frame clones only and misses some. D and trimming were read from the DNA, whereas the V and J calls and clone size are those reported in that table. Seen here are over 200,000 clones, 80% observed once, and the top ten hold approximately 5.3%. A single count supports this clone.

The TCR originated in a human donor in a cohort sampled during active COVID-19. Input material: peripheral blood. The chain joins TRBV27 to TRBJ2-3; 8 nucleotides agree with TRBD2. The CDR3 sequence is CASSLTGTRSTDTQYF. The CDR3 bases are TGTGCCAGCAGTTTAACCGGGACTAGGAGCACAGATACGCAGTATTTT.